This T cell receptor (beta chain) derives from a study of T cell repertoires in cytomegalovirus infection. Overall study context: CMV epitopes, recently identified HLA-C-restricted and well-studied HLA-B-restricted, were used. CMV infection together with matching HLA type was indicated by public TCR beta signatures. General observations from the study: In two of eight donors, the top clonotype was HLA-C-restricted CMV-specific. Summed frequency of shared TCR beta families picked out CMV carriers who also had the relevant HLA.

This CDR3 comprises 16 residues. V was cut by 3 bases and J by 10 bases, with 24 bases left in between. CDR1 and CDR2 from the germline V gene are MNHNS and SASEGT. The table lists this clonotype with a count of one. The antigen is unknown. TCRdb passed the reads through MiXCR, listing each CDR3 protein once. The sample includes some 920,000 distinct CDR3 sequences, around 30% of them seen just once. The chain is built from TRBV6-1 and TRBJ1-2, with a possible D match to TRBD1 (6 bases). This material consisted of cultured CD8+ T cells from PBMCs, taken from culture after CMV antigen stimulation. The TCR was taken from a human donor in good health (CMV status not recorded). Some clones in this sample may be carry-over from other donors' samples. As DNA, the CDR3 is TGTGCCAGCAGTGAGGAAACAGGGAGATGGAAGCATGACTACACCTTC. It yields the protein CASSEETGRWKHDYTF.